The TCR beta chain described here comes from a study of human T cells and chemical hapten exposure. In the study overall: Enrolled patients were predominantly female and had alopecia areata, totalis or universalis.

Trimming removed 1 base from V and 2 bases from J, with 18 bases in between. The CDR3 has 17 amino acids. Germline V gives CDR1 LGHDT, CDR2 YNNKEL (reference sequence). Noted time point: patch test 1, 2 weeks after DPC sensitization. This sample's treatment: therapeutic diphenylcyclopropenone sensitization with weekly scalp DPC. TCRdb processed the RACE reads anew with MiXCR; each CDR3 protein has one entry. The sample has around 69,000 distinct CDR3 sequences, 9.8% seen once; the top ten hold 3% to 4%. This clonotype originated in a woman in her thirties or forties with alopecia areata. Some clones in this sample may be carry-over from other donors' samples. The V gene is TRBV3-1, the J gene TRBJ2-7, with D possibly being TRBD2 (5 bases). The starting material was whole blood, obtained in connection with sensitization to the hapten diphenylcyclopropenone (DPC). CDR3: CASSQGIRGGVPYEQYF. The CDR3 DNA follows: TGTGCCAGCAGCCAAGGTATCCGGGGTGGGGTCCCCTACGAGCAGTACTTC.